The source of this T cell receptor (beta chain) is a study of blood T cell repertoires in COVID-19. Using immunoSEQ multiplex PCR, the repertoire was profiled, and TCRdb retains in-frame clones only, with some absent. In the table there are 100,000 to 150,000 clones, more than 70% of which are singletons. The table lists this clone with a few counts. The sequence came from a woman under 40 who had recovered from COVID-19. The sequencing sample was made of peripheral blood.

The CDR3 spells CASSLGDRGLTGELFF. The CDR3 DNA reads as TGTGCCAGCAGCTTGGGGGACAGGGGACTCACCGGGGAGCTGTTTTTT. The V call is TRBV5-4, the J call TRBJ2-2; 10 nucleotides line up with TRBD1. This CDR3 region has 16 residues. V lost 0 bases, J lost 4 bases, and 3 bases stayed unmatched. The germline CDR1 and CDR2 sequences are SGHNT and YYREEE (reference sequence).